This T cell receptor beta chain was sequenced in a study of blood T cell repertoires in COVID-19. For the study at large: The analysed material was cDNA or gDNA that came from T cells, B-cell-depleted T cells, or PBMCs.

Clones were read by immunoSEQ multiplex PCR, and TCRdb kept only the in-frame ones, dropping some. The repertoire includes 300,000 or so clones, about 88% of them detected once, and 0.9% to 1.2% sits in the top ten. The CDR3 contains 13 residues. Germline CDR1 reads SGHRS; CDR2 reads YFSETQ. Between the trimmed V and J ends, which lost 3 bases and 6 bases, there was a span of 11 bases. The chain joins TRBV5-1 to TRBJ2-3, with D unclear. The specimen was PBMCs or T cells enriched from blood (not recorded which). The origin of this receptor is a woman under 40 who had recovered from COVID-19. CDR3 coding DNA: TGCGCCAGCAGCTGGCAGCGTTTGGATACGCAGTATTTT. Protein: CASSWQRLDTQYF.